The following is a TCR beta chain sequence with its context. The antigen is undetermined. Libraries were prepared by immunoSEQ multiplex PCR; TCRdb keeps only in-frame clonotypes and omits some of them. The sample has over 70,000 clones; 94% are singletons. J gave up 9 bases and V 3 bases, and 12 bases lay outside the gene matches. CDR1 is SGHDT and CDR2 is YYEEEE in the germline V gene. The CDR3 covers 16 residues. These data are taken from a study of cytomegalovirus exposure and HLA in healthy donors. The study's findings and limits: In vitro work confirmed that three CMV-associated chains recognize CMV antigens. Researchers catalogued approximately 160 TCR beta chains as cytomegalovirus-associated. The tendency of first-cohort TCR clusters to co-occur in the 130 or so validation repertoires was identified by a subsequent analysis.

Sample: PBMCs. The receptor comes from a woman aged 18-29 years in good health and CMV-seronegative. The chain links TRBV5-6 to TRBJ1-6, with 7 bases matching TRBD1. In nucleotides, the CDR3 is TGTGCCAGCAGCTCATTAAGAGACAGGGTGAGTTCACCCCTCCACTTT. As protein: CASSSLRDRVSSPLHF.